Listed below are T cell receptor beta chains from one sample, sequenced in a study of blood T cell repertoires in COVID-19. Here immunoSEQ multiplex PCR was the method, and the copy in TCRdb shows in-frame clones only, minus some. The sample includes 300,000 to 400,000 clones, about 87% of them seen just once. Sequencing was done on a sample of peripheral blood. The receptors derive from a woman aged 50 to 65 with COVID-19, enrolled during active disease. The CDR3 runs from the conserved cysteine through the conserved F or W. A D gene is named only where the DNA matches it firmly. Some rows have no size entry. The others give once, few or many, or a class for an expanded clone.

j_call clone_size v_call d_call cdr3_nt cdr3_aa
TRBJ2-2 - TRBV5-3 TRBD1 TGTGCCAGAAGCTCGGGACAGGGGGTGACCGGGGAGCTGTTTTTT CARSSGQGVTGELFF
TRBJ2-2 - TRBV4-3 - TGCGCCAGCAGCCAAGACGGGTCCACCGGGGAGCTGTTTTTT CASSQDGSTGELFF
TRBJ1-1 - TRBV19 - TGTGCCAGTAGTTACGGAGGGGTGGGTGTCACTGAAGCTTTCTTT CASSYGGVGVTEAFF
TRBJ1-2 - TRBV6-5 - TGTGCCAGCACCAGACACGGGACAACTAACTATGGCTACACCTTC CASTRHGTTNYGYTF
TRBJ2-3 - TRBV5-6 TRBD2 TGTGCCAGCAGCTTGGGGGGGAGGGCCCCCCAGTATTTT CASSLGGRAPQYF
TRBJ2-2 - TRBV15 - TGTGCCACCAGCAGAGATCTCCGCACCGGGGAGCTGTTTTTT CATSRDLRTGELFF
TRBJ1-2 - TRBV18 - TGTGCCAGCTCACCACGATCGTCCGGGGCCTCGGGGGTCGTGGGCTACACCTTC CASSPRSSGASGVVGYTF
TRBJ1-1 - TRBV6-4 - TGTGCCAGCAGGGCCAGGGGGAACACTGAAGCTTTCTTT CASRARGNTEAFF
TRBJ2-3 - TRBV5-1 TRBD1 TGCGCCAGCAGCGCGGGACAGGAGGCAGATACGCAGTATTTT CASSAGQEADTQYF
TRBJ1-2 - TRBV10-3 - TGTGCCATTACGGGGGGGTCTGGAGGCTACACCTTC CAITGGSGGYTF
TRBJ2-7 - TRBV25-1 TRBD1 TGTGCCACCAGACTGACAGGGAGTCGATTCGAGCAGTACTTC CATRLTGSRFEQYF
TRBJ1-5 - TRBV4-1 - TGCGCCAGCAGCCACGAAGAAGACAGTGGGGGCAATCAGCCCCAGCATTTT CASSHEEDSGGNQPQHF
TRBJ2-7 - TRBV7-8 TRBD1 TGTGCCAGCAGCTTAGGAGGGACAGGGGGCGCTGGTGGCGAGCAGTACTTC CASSLGGTGGAGGEQYF
TRBJ2-5 - TRBV10-3 - TGTGCCACTGAGGGGGAGGGGAAGACCCAGTACTTC CATEGEGKTQYF
TRBJ1-2 - TRBV30 - TGTGCCTGGAGTAGGCCCAGGGAAGGCTATGGCTACACCTTC CAWSRPREGYGYTF
TRBJ2-7 - TRBV14 - TGTGCCAGCAGCCATTTCGGGGCAGCGGGCTACTCCTACGAGCAGTACTTC CASSHFGAAGYSYEQYF
TRBJ2-7 - TRBV7-6 TRBD1 TGTGCCAGCAGCTTTGGACAGGGGCATCCCTACGAGCAGTACTTC CASSFGQGHPYEQYF
TRBJ2-2 - TRBV6-5 TRBD1 TGTGCCAGCAGAGGGGACAGCGGTACCGGGGAGCTGTTTTTT CASRGDSGTGELFF
TRBJ2-7 - TRBV6-2/TRBV6-3 TRBD1 TGTGCCAGCAGTAGGGGGACAGATTACGAGCAGTACTTC CASSRGTDYEQYF
TRBJ2-6 - TRBV6-2/TRBV6-3 - TGTGCCAGCAGTTACAGCGGGGCCAACGTCCTGACTTTC CASSYSGANVLTF
TRBJ2-4 - TRBV4-2 TRBD2 TGTGCCAGCAGCCAACAACTAGCGGGAGGACTTCTAGCCAAAAACATTCAGTACTTC CASSQQLAGGLLAKNIQYF
TRBJ1-1 - TRBV30 TRBD1 TGTGCCTGGAGTGTCCTGGGACAGGGAGTTTACGAGAAGAACACTGAAGCTTTCTTT CAWSVLGQGVYEKNTEAFF
TRBJ1-1 - TRBV19 - TGTGCCAGTAGTAGGGAGCAGATATTCCTGAACACTGAAGCTTTCTTT CASSREQIFLNTEAFF
TRBJ2-1 - TRBV10-1 - TGCGCCAGCAGTGAGTCGGGGGCCCTCTACAATGAGCAGTTCTTC CASSESGALYNEQFF
TRBJ2-2 - TRBV29-1 - TGCAGCGTATCTCCCGGCGGGGAGCTGTTTTTT CSVSPGGELFF
TRBJ2-7 - TRBV4-3 TRBD1 TGCGCCAGCAGCCCATATAGGGGGCTCTACGAGCAGTACTTC CASSPYRGLYEQYF
TRBJ2-1 once TRBV6-6 - TGTGCCAGCAGAACCGGGACACCGGGGTCCAATGAGCAGTTCTTC CASRTGTPGSNEQFF
TRBJ1-2 - TRBV30 TRBD1 TGTGCCTGGAGTCTCCCAGGGGGCATCTATGGCTACACCTTC CAWSLPGGIYGYTF
TRBJ2-4 - TRBV6-2/TRBV6-3 - TGTGCCAGCAGCCGAGACGACATAGCCAAAAACATTCAGTACTTC CASSRDDIAKNIQYF
TRBJ1-1 - TRBV24-1 - TGTGCCACCAGTGATTCCGCAGGAATCAACACTGAAGCTTTCTTT CATSDSAGINTEAFF
TRBJ1-1 once TRBV6-1 - TGTGCCAGCAGTGAACGGGGGGGCACTGAAGCTTTCTTT CASSERGGTEAFF
TRBJ2-1 - TRBV19 TRBD2 TGTGCCAGTAGTATAGAGAGACTAGCGGGAGTCCATGAGCAGTTCTTC CASSIERLAGVHEQFF
TRBJ2-7 - TRBV4-1 - TGCGCCAGCAGCCAATACCCCCTACAGGGTCCAAAGGGCGAGCAGTACTTC CASSQYPLQGPKGEQYF
TRBJ1-2 - TRBV29-1 - TGCAGCACAAACATCGGGACTAACTATGGCTACACCTTC CSTNIGTNYGYTF
TRBJ2-5 - TRBV10-3 TRBD2 TGTGCCATCAGTGAGTCTATAGCGGGACTGAGCGGGGAGACCCAGTACTTC CAISESIAGLSGETQYF
TRBJ2-7 - TRBV19 TRBD1 TGTGCCAGTAGTATACAAGGACAGGGCTACGAGCAGTACTTC CASSIQGQGYEQYF
TRBJ1-1 - TRBV29-1 - TGCAGCGTTGCGAAGTCGGCAGGGAACACTGAAGCTTTCTTT CSVAKSAGNTEAFF
TRBJ2-2 - TRBV4-2 - TGTGCCAGCAGCCAAGAACCTAGAGCGAACACCGGGGAGCTGTTTTTT CASSQEPRANTGELFF
TRBJ2-7 - TRBV2 - TGTGCCAGCAGTGATGCGCATTCCTACGAGCAGTACTTC CASSDAHSYEQYF
TRBJ1-1 - TRBV18 - TGTGCCAGCTCACTACTTTCCCCCCGTGGGGGCATGAACACTGAAGCTTTCTTT CASSLLSPRGGMNTEAFF
TRBJ1-1 - TRBV5-1 - TGCGCCAGCAGCTTGGCCCCGAACATGAACACTGAAGCTTTCTTT CASSLAPNMNTEAFF
TRBJ2-7 many TRBV25-1 - TGTGCCAGCAGTGACTATTACGAGCAGTACTTC CASSDYYEQYF
TRBJ2-2 - TRBV5-1 TRBD2 TGCGCCAGCACGAGACTAGCGGGAGGGGAAACCGGGGAGCTGTTTTTT CASTRLAGGETGELFF
TRBJ1-1 once TRBV14 TRBD1 TGTGCCAGCAGCCGGGAGTTACAGGGGTCTGAAGCTTTCTTT CASSRELQGSEAFF
TRBJ2-1 - TRBV9 - TGTGCCAGCAGCGGCGGGTTTATCTACAATGAGCAGTTCTTC CASSGGFIYNEQFF
TRBJ1-3 - TRBV5-4 - TGTGCCAGCAGCTTGGGAACGAAGGGGAAAGGAAACACCATATATTTT CASSLGTKGKGNTIYF
TRBJ1-6 - TRBV18 TRBD1 TGTGCCAGCTCACGAAATGGACAGGGAAGATCCACTTCACCCCTCCACTTT CASSRNGQGRSTSPLHF
TRBJ2-3 once TRBV6-6 - TGTGCCAGCAGTTACTCGAGCGGTGATCCATCAGATACGCAGTATTTT CASSYSSGDPSDTQYF
TRBJ1-5 - TRBV30 - TGTGCCTGGAGTGTTAGGGGTGCAAATCAGCCCCAGCATTTT CAWSVRGANQPQHF
TRBJ2-2 - TRBV6-6 TRBD1 TGTGCCAGCAGATCACAGGGGCCAACCGGGGAGCTGTTTTTT CASRSQGPTGELFF
TRBJ1-2 - TRBV6-5 - TGTGCCAGCAGTTACTCGAATGGGGGGAATTATGGCTACACCTTC CASSYSNGGNYGYTF
TRBJ1-1 once TRBV18 - TGTGCCAGCTCACCACGACAGGTGGCGAACACTGAAGCTTTCTTT CASSPRQVANTEAFF
TRBJ2-1 - TRBV3-1/TRBV3-2 TRBD2 TGTGCCAGCAGCCAAGATGTCGGGAGCGGGAGAGGGGAGCAGTTCTTC CASSQDVGSGRGEQFF